The 7 T cell receptor beta chains in this list originate from one sample, sequenced in a study of graft-versus-host responses after intestinal transplantation. Assay: immunoSEQ multiplex PCR; the TCRdb copy retains only in-frame clones and omits some. The table has 6,500 to 7,500 clones, roughly 25% seen once. The source material was alloreactive CD4+ T cells from a mixed lymphocyte reaction culture, sampled before transplantation. Subset denoted: CFSE-low proliferating T cells sorted from approximately 6-day pre-transplant mixed lymphocyte reaction (GvH or HvG direction). Source of these receptors: a human patient who was an organ donor for intestinal transplantation.

This clone has just a few counts. The chain links TRBV7-9 to TRBJ2-2; a weak D match, TRBD1 (5 bases). V lost 3 bases, J lost 1 base, and 9 bases lay in between. Germline V gene lookup returns CDR1 SEHNR and CDR2 FQNEAQ (reference sequence). CDR3 length: 15 amino acids. The chain's CDR3 is CASSFLTVNTGELFF. The CDR3 bases are TGTGCCAGCAGCTTCTTGACAGTGAACACCGGGGAGCTGTTTTTT.

The chain employs TRBV7-9 and TRBJ2-3; D call uncertain. CDR3 length: 14 residues. CDR1 is SEHNR and CDR2 is FQNEAQ in the germline V gene (reference sequence). V was clipped by 0 bases and J by 2 bases, with 6 bases between them. The CDR3 nucleotides are TGTGCCAGCAGCTTAGCGGCCTTCACAGATACGCAGTATTTT. This translates into CASSLAAFTDTQYF.

Judged by abundance, this clone is medium-sized. The rearrangement uses TRBV28 and TRBJ2-7; D is unclear. Germline values: CDR1 MDHEN, CDR2 SYDVKM. The V gene lost 3 bases and the J gene lost 4 bases, with 4 bases spanning the gap. CDR3 length: 11 amino acids. Here the CDR3 reads CASSLGYEQYF. As DNA, the CDR3 is TGTGCCAGCAGTTTGGGTTACGAGCAGTACTTC.

As for this clone: This may come from a read error, since a much larger clone is one base off. Other DNA sequences in the same sample also yield this CDR3. CDR3 residues: CASRPQGYNQPQHF. DNA of the CDR3: TGTGCCAGCAGGCCACAGGGCTACAATCAGCCCCAGCATTTT. The chain has TRBV28 and TRBJ1-5; TRBD1 might be the D (6 bases). CDR1 and CDR2 (germline): MDHEN, SYDVKM. The CDR3 is made up of 14 amino acids. Between the trimmed V and J ends, which lost 6 bases and 3 bases, there was a span of 12 bases.

The V call is TRBV5-5, the J call TRBJ2-7; a weak D match, TRBD2 (5 bases). The CDR3 loop spans 12 amino acids. Between the trimmed V and J ends, which lost 3 bases and 4 bases, there was a span of 8 bases. Germline loops: CDR1 SGHKS, CDR2 YYEKEE (reference sequence). This CDR3 reads CASSSTRYEQYF. CDR3 in DNA: TGTGCCAGCAGCTCCACTAGATACGAGCAGTACTTC.

The genes are TRBV6-6 and TRBJ2-7, with 7 bases that match TRBD1. This CDR3 comprises 13 residues. The germline CDR1 and CDR2 sequences are MNHNY and SVGAGI (reference sequence). After removal of 7 bases from V and 3 bases from J, the junction contained 6 bases not matched to a gene. The CDR3, as DNA: TGTGCCAGCACCCGGGACAGAAACTACGAGCAGTACTTC. Protein sequence: CASTRDRNYEQYF.

A single count supports this clone. The J gene is TRBJ2-1, the V gene TRBV4-1; 8 nucleotides agree with TRBD2. Germline V gene sequence: CDR1 MGHRA, CDR2 YSYEKL. V lost 0 bases and J lost 8; bases outside the gene matches: 12. This CDR3 is built from 17 residues. CDR3 region: CASSQDRGSGTVDEQFF. CDR3 sequence (DNA): TGCGCCAGCAGCCAAGATAGAGGTAGCGGGACCGTAGATGAGCAGTTCTTC.